Following are 20 T cell receptor beta chains from one sample sequenced in a study of cytomegalovirus exposure and HLA in healthy donors. The table came from immunoSEQ multiplex PCR; TCRdb's copy has only in-frame clones and leaves some out. The repertoire has 200,000 to 300,000 clones, around 88% of them found once; the top ten carry around 1.2%. Material: PBMCs. The receptors here all came from a woman aged 25 to 39 in good health and CMV-seropositive.

Details on this clone: The junction departs from the called germline gene at one end, perhaps through a read error. The chain recombines TRBV2 with TRBJ2-1; 12 nucleotides match TRBD2. Per the germline V gene, CDR1 is SNHLY and CDR2 is FYNNEI. The CDR3 is made up of 14 amino acids. For the CDR3, the DNA is TGTGCCAGCAGTGCCCTAGCGGGAGGGCCCTGGGGGCTCTTC. Protein product: CASSALAGGPWGLF.

J is TRBJ1-1 and V is TRBV7-6; D ambiguous. Germline CDR1 reads SGHVS; CDR2 reads FNYEAQ. This CDR3 has 13 amino acids. The V gene lost 6 bases and the J gene lost 2 bases, with 10 bases spanning the gap. The CDR3 DNA sequence: TGTGCCAGCAGTTCGGACTATAACACTGAAGCTTTCTTT. It codes for CASSSDYNTEAFF.

The chain employs TRBV6-1 and TRBJ2-2; tentatively, D is TRBD2 (5 bases). CDR3 length: 13 residues. The V end was cut by 4 bases, the J end by 7 bases, with 10 bases between. Germline V gene sequence: CDR1 MNHNS, CDR2 SASEGT. The CDR3 DNA reads TGTGCCAGCAGTGCGGACTGGGGCGGGGAGCTGTTTTTT. Translated, it gives CASSADWGGELFF.

This clone was seen a single time. The chain couples TRBV27 to TRBJ2-7; 7 nucleotides agree with TRBD1. With V trimmed by 3 bases and J by 0 bases, 5 bases remained unmatched. From germline, CDR1 is MNHEY and CDR2 SMNVEV (reference sequence). The CDR3 covers 15 residues. CDR3 coding DNA: TGTGCCAGCAGTTTCCTAGGGGGCAGCTCCTACGAGCAGTACTTC. Encoded protein: CASSFLGGSSYEQYF.

The sample holds one count of this clone. V gene TRBV29-1 combines with J gene TRBJ2-7; 7 bases match TRBD1. Germline trimming cut 7 bases from V and 4 bases from J; bases unmatched to any gene: 4. The CDR3 covers 11 residues. Germline CDR1 and CDR2: SQVTM and ANQGSEA. The CDR3, as DNA: TGCAGCGGACAGGGCATGTACGAGCAGTACTTC. Translated, it gives CSGQGMYEQYF.

The chain employs TRBV27 and TRBJ1-1; D ambiguous. CDR1 MNHEY and CDR2 SMNVEV come from the germline V gene (reference sequence). This CDR3 region has 14 residues. Trimming pared 6 bases from V and 1 base from J, leaving 12 bases between. The CDR3 DNA reads TGTGCCAGCAGCCACGGTGCGGGGAACACTGAAGCTTTCTTT. Protein product: CASSHGAGNTEAFF.

The chain employs TRBV7-9 and TRBJ2-3, with 13 positions matching TRBD2. Germline trimming cut 7 bases from V and 7 bases from J; bases unmatched to any gene: 8. The CDR3 contains 15 residues. Germline V gives CDR1 SEHNR, CDR2 FQNEAQ (reference sequence). The DNA of the CDR3 is TGTGCCAGCACCGCCGGGACTAGCGGGGCCTATACGCAGTATTTT. Translating gives CASTAGTSGAYTQYF.

This sequence joins TRBV6-1 and TRBJ2-5; D gene ambiguous. The V end lost 1 base, the J end lost 4 bases, and 10 bases lay between the germline ends. Germline V CDR1 and CDR2: MNHNS, SASEGT. The CDR3 totals 14 residues. CDR3 sequence (DNA): TGTGCCAGCAGTGAAGTAGAACAGTTAGAGACCCAGTACTTC. Amino acid sequence: CASSEVEQLETQYF.

The chain combines TRBV14 with TRBJ2-1; 7 positions agree with TRBD2. The germline V gene encodes CDR1 SGHDN and CDR2 FVKESK. The length of the CDR3 is 16 residues. V shed 5 bases and J 3 bases; nucleotides not matched to a gene: 10. CDR3 in amino acids: CASSRAGAAIYNEQFF. As DNA, the CDR3 is TGTGCCAGCAGCAGGGCGGGAGCTGCAATCTACAATGAGCAGTTCTTC.

The rearrangement joins TRBV10-3 to TRBJ2-3, with D perhaps TRBD2 (5 bases). Germline V gene lookup returns CDR1 ENHRY and CDR2 SYGVKD. Trimming removed 4 bases from V and 2 bases from J, with 10 bases in between. The CDR3 runs 14 residues. CDR3: CAISGRAATDTQYF. CDR3 bases: TGTGCCATCAGTGGGCGGGCAGCCACAGATACGCAGTATTTT.

The V and J genes are TRBV30 and TRBJ1-1; a weak D match, TRBD1 (5 bases). The CDR3 has 16 residues. Trimming pared 2 bases from V and 0 bases from J, leaving 16 bases between. In germline, CDR1 is GTSNPN, CDR2 SVGIG (reference sequence). The CDR3, as DNA: TGTGCCTGGAGTAGAGTCGACAGATCCATGAACACTGAAGCTTTCTTT. It yields the protein CAWSRVDRSMNTEAFF.

This clone was picked up many times. This chain joins TRBV28 and TRBJ1-1; D is uncertain. The ends were cut back, 1 base at V and 10 bases at J, with 16 bases in the middle. From germline, CDR1 is MDHEN and CDR2 SYDVKM. The CDR3 totals 14 residues. This CDR3 reads CASSLYRRVIVAFF. The CDR3 region has the DNA TGTGCCAGCAGTTTATATAGGAGGGTGATAGTAGCTTTCTTT.

This clone was detected only once. V is TRBV5-1 and J is TRBJ1-3; no firm D call. The length of the CDR3 is 16 residues. V lost 4 bases and J 4 bases, leaving 18 bases between the germline ends. CDR1 and CDR2 from the germline V gene are SGHRS and YFSETQ. The CDR3 DNA sequence: TGCGCCAGCAGCCACCGGACGGACTTTCTAGGAAACACCATATATTTT. Amino acid sequence: CASSHRTDFLGNTIYF.

V gene TRBV18 combines with J gene TRBJ2-7, with D possibly TRBD1 on 5 matching bases. Trimming stripped 4 bases from V and 3 bases from J, with 13 bases between. The germline V gene encodes CDR1 KGHSH and CDR2 LQKENI. There are 14 residues in the CDR3. The CDR3 loop reads CASSRQGMNYEQYF. As DNA, the CDR3 is TGTGCCAGCTCACGCCAGGGTATGAACTACGAGCAGTACTTC.

The chain employs TRBV27 and TRBJ2-3; TRBD2 is a possible D gene (5 bases). The CDR3 has 17 residues. The V end was cut by 0 bases, the J end by 4 bases, with 17 bases between. Germline V gives CDR1 MNHEY, CDR2 SMNVEV (reference sequence). CDR3: CASSLSAGSPFADTQYF. CDR3 nucleotide sequence: TGTGCCAGCAGTTTATCGGCGGGTAGTCCATTCGCAGATACGCAGTATTTT.

The J gene is TRBJ2-1, the V gene TRBV27; 12 nucleotides match TRBD2. The CDR3 sequence is 16 residues long. V lost 4 bases to trimming and J lost 6 bases; unmatched junction nucleotides: 7. From germline, CDR1 is MNHEY and CDR2 SMNVEV (reference sequence). In DNA form, the CDR3 reads TGTGCCAGCAGTTACGGACTAGCGGGGACCCTCAATGAGCAGTTCTTC. Residues: CASSYGLAGTLNEQFF.

The V gene is TRBV25-1, the J gene TRBJ1-1; D is undetermined. The CDR3 consists of 15 residues. Trimming shortened V by 1 base and J by 0 bases, and 9 bases separated the two germline ends. Germline V gene data show CDR1 as MGHDK and CDR2 as SYGVNS. DNA for the CDR3: TGTGCCAGCAGTGAATTCTCAGGTATGAACACTGAAGCTTTCTTT. Translating it yields CASSEFSGMNTEAFF.

This clone was counted only a few times. The chain employs TRBV5-1 and TRBJ1-1; 8 bases map to TRBD1. Germline lookup yields CDR1 SGHRS and CDR2 YFSETQ. The CDR3 sequence is 15 residues long. With 3 bases clipped from V and 1 base from J, the junction kept 5 bases outside the gene matches. CDR3 coding DNA: TGCGCCAGCAGCTCCAGGGGGCACGGGAACACTGAAGCTTTCTTT. This encodes CASSSRGHGNTEAFF.

The chain employs TRBV19 and TRBJ2-7; TRBD1 is a possible D gene (6 bases). The CDR3 has 14 residues. CDR1 LNHDA and CDR2 SQIVND come from the germline V gene (reference sequence). V was shortened by 7 bases and J by 0 bases, with 13 bases between the two germline ends. The CDR3 region is CASTSDRSSYEQYF. Here the CDR3 DNA reads TGTGCCAGTACCTCAGACAGGAGCTCCTACGAGCAGTACTTC.

The J gene is TRBJ2-2, the V gene TRBV7-9; 13 bases are a match to TRBD2. The CDR3 runs 16 residues. Germline CDR1 and CDR2: SEHNR and FQNEAQ (reference sequence). Losses at the gene ends were 6 bases for V and 7 bases for J; bases not matched to a gene: 8. The CDR3 DNA reads as TGTGCCAGCAGACCAACTAGCGGGAGGGCCTTCGGGGAGCTGTTTTTT. It translates to CASRPTSGRAFGELFF.